This passage covers 3 T cell receptor beta chains from one sample sequenced in a study of beta chain features in type 1 diabetes. The study's findings and limits: Within each of all four CD4+ subsets, Type 1 diabetes patients had TCRB CDR3s that were moderately but significantly shorter.

These receptors are not linked to any known antigen. Every bit of the isolated RNA underwent reverse transcription, so sequencing read expressed TCRB transcripts. This table comes from immunoSEQ multiplex PCR, and its TCRdb copy is limited to in-frame clones, with some not included. The sample consists of 400,000 or so clones, over 8.5% of them appearing once. Sequencing was carried out using central memory CD4+ T cells from blood. These receptors were collected from a man aged 30-40 years with type 1 diabetes.

This clone was recorded a few times. V is TRBV4-1 and J is TRBJ2-5, with 9 bases aligning to TRBD1. J was trimmed by 5 bases and V by 4 bases; bases with no gene match: 11. CDR3 length: 16 residues. The V gene's germline CDR1 is MGHRA and CDR2 YSYEKL. As DNA, the CDR3 is TGCGCCAGCAGCCTCGCCGGACAGGGGCAATCGGAGACCCAGTACTTC. Protein sequence: CASSLAGQGQSETQYF.

The chain recombines TRBV5-1 with TRBJ2-5; TRBD2 agrees at 9 bases. The J call may not be correct, given that the DNA end is closer to TRBJ2-7. The CDR3 has 14 amino acids. Germline CDR1 SGHRS, CDR2 YFSETQ. CDR3 in amino acids: CASSLMTSGYEQYF. CDR3 nucleotides: TGCGCCAGCAGCTTGATGACTAGCGGCTACGAGCAGTACTTC.

This clone appeared a few times. V usage is TRBV5-4 and J usage is TRBJ2-3; D perhaps matches TRBD2 (5 bases). Trimming stripped 4 bases from V and 0 bases from J, with 12 bases between. The CDR3 totals 15 residues. The V gene's germline CDR1 is SGHNT and CDR2 YYREEE (reference sequence). CDR3 residues: CASSPGGASTDTQYF. CDR3 nucleotide sequence: TGTGCCAGCAGCCCTGGAGGAGCGAGCACAGATACGCAGTATTTT.